Included here is one T cell receptor beta chain sequence, with context. The antigen is not known. The junction departs from germline at one end; a sequencing error may be responsible. The source of the sample is a study of tumor and adjacent non-tumor tissue in lung cancer. Study information: The cohort had roughly 12 adenocarcinoma, 2 squamous cell and 1 small cell patients. Aged roughly 30 to 85 years, patients included approximately 11 men and a few women with stage I to III disease. Study-wide results and limits: Normal lung showed higher cumulative top 100 clone frequency than tumor.

This sample's RNA came from whole unsorted tissue. Chemotherapy-naive patients with new lung cancer underwent thoracic surgery in China, August–late 2014. Three rounds of nested PCR, following a modified ARM-PCR protocol, produced the TCRbeta library. MiXCR was run by TCRdb on the multiplex PCR reads, yielding one entry per CDR3 protein. Among about 85,000 distinct CDR3 sequences listed, 61% were seen once. CDR3 length equals 15 residues. The chain links TRBV12-3 or TRBV12-4 to TRBJ1-2; 7 nucleotides match TRBD1. This sequence originates from a man aged 70-80 years with non-small cell lung cancer. Sequencing was carried out using lung tumor tissue. The CDR3 sequence: CAGSQAGTASYGYAF. The DNA for the CDR3 is TGTGCCGGCAGCCAAGCCGGGACAGCTTCCTATGGCTACGCCTTC.